A single sample is the source of the 29 T cell receptor beta chains below, sequenced in a study of blood T cell repertoires in COVID-19. The method was immunoSEQ multiplex PCR; TCRdb's version includes in-frame clones alone and lacks a portion of them. The table records some 110,000 clones, 80% of them present only once. The sample was peripheral blood. These receptors originate from a man in his fifties or sixties with active or convalescent COVID-19.

The CDR3 region is CASSPGRNEQYF. The CDR3 DNA is TGTGCCAGCTCACCAGGGAGGAACGAGCAGTACTTC. The chain couples TRBV18 to TRBJ2-7, with a weak D call TRBD2 (6 bases). CDR1 and CDR2 (germline): KGHSH, LQKENI. The CDR3 spans 12 residues. Trimming removed 2 bases from V and 5 bases from J, with 7 bases in between.

This clone showed up many times. The rearrangement joins TRBV7-9 to TRBJ1-4; D unresolved. The CDR3 runs to 13 residues. Germline CDR1 SEHNR, CDR2 FQNEAQ (reference sequence). V was shortened by 5 bases and J by 8 bases, with 12 bases between the two germline ends. CDR3 sequence: CASSPISVEKLFF. In nucleotides, the CDR3 is TGTGCCAGCAGCCCTATATCGGTGGAAAAACTGTTTTTT.

This clone was recorded a few times. This chain connects TRBV3-1 (or the pseudogene TRBV3-2) to TRBJ2-7, with D perhaps TRBD1 (7 bases). CDR3 length: 14 residues. Trimming took 2 bases from V and 4 from J, leaving 12 bases between them. Germline CDR1 and CDR2: LGHDT and YNNKEL (reference sequence). In DNA form, the CDR3 reads TGTGCCAGCAGCCAACGGCCAGGGGGGTACGAGCAGTACTTC. Amino acids: CASSQRPGGYEQYF.

The chain carries TRBV5-1 and TRBJ2-7, with 7 bases lining up with TRBD1. The length of the CDR3 is 11 residues. Unmatched junction bases numbered 4, after V lost 7 bases and J lost 6 bases. Looked up from germline, CDR1 is SGHRS and CDR2 is YFSETQ. The CDR3 nucleotides are TGCGCCAGCTCGACAGGGACCGAGCAGTACTTC. Amino acids: CASSTGTEQYF.

The chain links TRBV24-1 to TRBJ2-1; 14 bases match TRBD2. Germline V gene lookup returns CDR1 KGHDR and CDR2 SFDVKD. The CDR3 runs 21 residues. Trimming took 5 bases from V and 3 from J; bases not matched to a gene: 17. The CDR3 DNA reads TGTGCCACCAGTGCCGACCGTGGGACTAGCGGGAGAGGAACGCTCTACAATGAGCAGTTCTTC. Protein: CATSADRGTSGRGTLYNEQFF.

The J gene is TRBJ1-2, the V gene TRBV2; 7 positions match TRBD1. The CDR3 totals 15 residues. V was clipped by 3 bases and J by 4 bases; unmatched bases: 8. The germline V gene has CDR1 SNHLY and CDR2 FYNNEI. Here the CDR3 reads CASSEVQTGTYGYTF. CDR3 nucleotides: TGTGCCAGCAGTGAGGTCCAGACAGGGACCTATGGCTACACCTTC.

The chain couples TRBV19 to TRBJ2-3; 8 bases fit TRBD1. The junction had 5 bases not matched to a gene; V was cut back by 7 bases and J by 2 bases. CDR1 LNHDA and CDR2 SQIVND come from the germline V gene (reference sequence). This CDR3 has 14 residues. Written as DNA, the CDR3 is TGTGCCAGTAAGGGACAGGCCGACACAGATACGCAGTATTTT. Translating gives CASKGQADTDTQYF.

The V and J genes are TRBV6-5 and TRBJ2-7; D possibly corresponds to TRBD2 (6 bases). This CDR3 has 16 residues. Looked up from germline, CDR1 is MNHEY and CDR2 is SVGAGI. V lost 0 bases to trimming and J lost 3 bases, with 15 bases between them. CDR3 residues: CASSYSFGTGDYEQYF. The CDR3 DNA reads TGTGCCAGCAGTTACTCGTTTGGGACTGGTGACTACGAGCAGTACTTC.

The genes are TRBV5-4 and TRBJ2-2, with 10 bases aligning to TRBD2. The CDR3 sequence is 16 residues long. The germline CDR1 and CDR2 sequences are SGHNT and YYREEE (reference sequence). Trimming at V came to 4 bases and at J to 3 bases, leaving 6 bases not matched to a gene. For the CDR3, the DNA is TGTGCCAGCAGCCCCTGGACTAGCGGCTACACCGGGGAGCTGTTTTTT. Its translation: CASSPWTSGYTGELFF.

This clone occurred once. The chain joins TRBV15 to TRBJ2-1; D is uncertain. V dropped 2 bases and J dropped 2 bases, with 10 bases sitting between them. The CDR3 has 15 amino acids. CDR1 and CDR2 from the germline V gene are LNHNV and YYDKDF (reference sequence). The CDR3 nucleotides read TGTGCCACCAGCAGAATGGGTCTAGCCTACAATGAGCAGTTCTTC. Its protein is CATSRMGLAYNEQFF.

This clone was seen only a few times. CDR3 sequence reads: CASSFGGPGLFF. In DNA form, the CDR3 reads TGTGCCAGCAGTTTTGGAGGGCCCGGGCTGTTTTTT. The chain is built from TRBV12-3 or TRBV12-4 and TRBJ1-4; D uncertain. Between the trimmed V and J ends, which lost 3 bases and 14 bases, there was a span of 13 bases. The CDR3 is made up of 12 amino acids.

The rearrangement uses TRBV7-2 and TRBJ2-1; TRBD2 is a possible D gene (6 bases). In germline, CDR1 is SGHTA, CDR2 FQGNSA. V lost 5 bases and J 2 bases, leaving 13 bases between the germline ends. The CDR3 totals 15 residues. DNA of the CDR3: TGTGCCAGCAGCCGTCGGAGGGCCGCCTACAATGAGCAGTTCTTC. Residues: CASSRRRAAYNEQFF.

The chain recombines TRBV19 with TRBJ2-5, with D tentatively TRBD1 (6 bases). This CDR3 comprises 14 residues. Germline V gives CDR1 LNHDA, CDR2 SQIVND (reference sequence). V was clipped by 2 bases and J by 0 bases, with 7 bases between them. The CDR3 protein is CASSIRTDQETQYF. Written as DNA, the CDR3 is TGTGCCAGTAGTATAAGGACAGACCAAGAGACCCAGTACTTC.

The J gene is TRBJ1-3, the V gene TRBV7-2; D uncertain. Trimming took 1 base from V and 2 from J, leaving 6 bases between them. The CDR3 sequence is 14 residues long. Per germline, CDR1 SGHTA and CDR2 FQGNSA. CDR3 residues: CASSLVQAGNTIYF. The CDR3 nucleotides are TGTGCCAGCAGCTTAGTGCAGGCTGGAAACACCATATATTTT.

This clone has more than one count but fewer than ten. The chain carries TRBV11-2 and TRBJ2-7, with D maybe TRBD1 (6 bases). The CDR3 sequence is 16 residues long. Germline assignment: CDR1 SGHAT and CDR2 FQNNGV. The V end was cut by 5 bases, the J end by 5 bases, with 22 bases between. This chain's CDR3 is CASSITTGPSPHEQYF. The CDR3 DNA sequence: TGTGCCAGCAGCATAACGACAGGCCCTTCCCCCCACGAGCAGTACTTC.

A single count supports this clone. The rearrangement uses TRBV7-9 and TRBJ2-7, with 12 positions matching TRBD2. V lost 3 bases and J lost 2; bases outside the gene matches: 8. CDR1 SEHNR and CDR2 FQNEAQ come from the germline V gene (reference sequence). The CDR3 has 17 amino acids. DNA for the CDR3: TGTGCCAGCAGCTTTGCCCTAGCGGGAGGGCTTACCTACGAGCAGTACTTC. This codes for CASSFALAGGLTYEQYF.

The chain joins TRBV5-1 to TRBJ2-3; D not certain. Germline V gene lookup returns CDR1 SGHRS and CDR2 YFSETQ. V shed 5 bases and J shed 4 bases, with 14 bases lying between them. This CDR3 spans 14 amino acids. The CDR3 region is CASSLPVFPDTQYF. In nucleotides, the CDR3 is TGCGCCAGCAGTTTGCCGGTATTCCCAGATACGCAGTATTTT.

V gene TRBV7-3 combines with J gene TRBJ2-1, with D tentatively TRBD2 (5 bases). The CDR3 loop spans 15 amino acids. V was cut by 5 bases and J by 4 bases, with 15 bases left in between. Germline V lookup: CDR1 SGHTA, CDR2 FQGTGA. This CDR3 reads CASSPDYNLYNEQFF. CDR3 coding DNA: TGTGCCAGCAGCCCCGACTACAACCTTTACAATGAGCAGTTCTTC.

The chain carries TRBV6-6 and TRBJ2-7; the D is unclear. Germline lookup yields CDR1 MNHNY and CDR2 SVGAGI (reference sequence). This CDR3 contains 11 residues. V was shortened by 2 bases and J by 5 bases, with 4 bases between the two germline ends. CDR3 loop: CASSYRDEQYF. CDR3 DNA: TGTGCCAGCAGTTACCGGGACGAGCAGTACTTC.

Only a few counts were recorded for this clone. The chain uses TRBV29-1 and TRBJ2-2; possible D gene TRBD2, 6 bases. The CDR3 runs to 15 residues. Germline V lookup: CDR1 SQVTM, CDR2 ANQGSEA. V was trimmed by 3 bases and J by 0 bases, leaving 11 bases between them. The DNA of the CDR3 is TGCAGCGTTGACGTCGGGAGCGCGAACACCGGGGAGCTGTTTTTT. Translated, it gives CSVDVGSANTGELFF.

The chain uses TRBV13 and TRBJ2-7; possibly TRBD1 for D (5 bases). Per the germline V gene, CDR1 is PRHDT and CDR2 is FYEKMQ (reference sequence). V lost 8 bases, J lost 3 bases, and 14 bases lay in between. The CDR3 length is 13 residues. CDR3: CASGQTVYYEQYF. CDR3 coding DNA: TGTGCCAGCGGGCAGACAGTGTACTACGAGCAGTACTTC.

This chain uses TRBV11-3 with TRBJ2-5, with D perhaps TRBD1 (6 bases). From germline, CDR1 is SGHNT and CDR2 YENEEA. The CDR3 spans 13 residues. V lost 5 bases, J lost 5 bases, and 12 bases lay in between. CDR3 residues: CASSRGGWETQYF. For the CDR3, the DNA is TGTGCCAGCAGCCGAGGGGGATGGGAGACCCAGTACTTC.

The chain links TRBV28 to TRBJ2-1, with 14 positions matching TRBD2. The CDR3 consists of 15 residues. CDR1 is MDHEN, CDR2 SYDVKM, per germline. With V trimmed by 6 bases and J by 8 bases, 6 bases remained unmatched. CDR3 bases: TGTGCCAGCAGAGGGGGACTAGCGGGAGTCGATGAGCAGTTCTTC. Protein product: CASRGGLAGVDEQFF. The entire variable domain, with the rest obtained from reference TRBV28 and TRBJ2-1, is as follows: DVKVTQSSRYLVKRTGEKVFLECVQDMDHENMFWYRQDPGLGLRLIYFSYDVKMKEKGDIPEGYSVSREKKERFSLILESASTNQTSMYLCASRGGLAGVDEQFFGPGTRLTVL.

The rearrangement joins TRBV29-1 to TRBJ2-1, with 8 bases matching TRBD2. The CDR3 runs to 15 residues. The germline V gene encodes CDR1 SQVTM and CDR2 ANQGSEA. V gave up 0 bases and J gave up 6 bases; unmatched junction bases: 7. The CDR3 loop reads CSVEDQREWSNEQFF. The CDR3 DNA reads TGCAGCGTTGAAGATCAGCGGGAGTGGAGCAATGAGCAGTTCTTC.

V is TRBV6-5 and J is TRBJ2-7; perhaps TRBD2 as D (6 bases). Germline V gives CDR1 MNHEY, CDR2 SVGAGI. Trimming took 6 bases from V and 7 from J, leaving 16 bases between them. This CDR3 has 13 residues. DNA of the CDR3: TGTGCCAGCAGCCGCCCACCTCGGGGGGAGCAGTACTTC. Protein sequence: CASSRPPRGEQYF.

This clone was observed many times. The chain links TRBV19 to TRBJ2-5; 12 bases line up with TRBD2. The V gene end was trimmed by 3 bases and the J gene end by 4 bases; junction bases not matched to a gene: 6. Germline V lookup: CDR1 LNHDA, CDR2 SQIVND (reference sequence). The CDR3 sequence is 16 residues long. The CDR3 DNA is TGTGCCAGTAGTATTCTAGCGGGAGGGTCGGGAGAGACCCAGTACTTC. Translation: CASSILAGGSGETQYF.

About this clone itself: An end of the junction differs from the germline gene, which may be a read error. CDR3 DNA: TGTGCCAGTAGTTTAAGAGCGGGAGGAGGCGAGCAGTACTTC. Amino acid sequence: CASSLRAGGGEQYF. The genes are TRBV27 and TRBJ2-7, with TRBD2 matching over 9 bases. This CDR3 region has 14 residues. The germline V gene encodes CDR1 MNHEY and CDR2 SMNVEV (reference sequence).

The gene calls are TRBV28 and TRBJ2-5; 7 bases are a match to TRBD1. Germline V CDR1 and CDR2: MDHEN, SYDVKM. The CDR3 covers 13 residues. J lost 3 bases, V lost 5 bases, and 3 bases had no gene match. The CDR3 DNA follows: TGTGCCAGCAGTGAGACAGGGAAAGAGACCCAGTACTTC. It codes for CASSETGKETQYF. The complete variable domain, with remaining parts taken from reference TRBV28 and TRBJ2-5, reads DVKVTQSSRYLVKRTGEKVFLECVQDMDHENMFWYRQDPGLGLRLIYFSYDVKMKEKGDIPEGYSVSREKKERFSLILESASTNQTSMYLCASSETGKETQYFGPGTRLLVL.

The chain is built from TRBV2 and TRBJ2-7, with 14 nucleotides matching TRBD2. The length of the CDR3 is 14 residues. Germline V lookup: CDR1 SNHLY, CDR2 FYNNEI. The ends lost 6 bases at V and 4 bases at J; junction bases unmatched: 2. The CDR3 here is CASSGLAGGYEQYF. The CDR3, as DNA: TGTGCCAGCAGCGGACTAGCGGGAGGATACGAGCAGTACTTC.